Presented here are 2 T cell receptor beta chains from one specimen sequenced in a study of human T cells and chemical hapten exposure. Documented time point: patch test 2, 6 weeks after DPC sensitization. The treatment was: therapeutic diphenylcyclopropenone sensitization with weekly scalp DPC. TCRdb processed the RACE reads anew with MiXCR; each CDR3 protein has one entry. The sample has approximately 91,000 distinct CDR3 sequences; more than 9% are singletons. The sample in question was whole blood, obtained in connection with sensitization to the hapten diphenylcyclopropenone (DPC). All receptors derive from a man aged 18 to 35 with alopecia areata. Some clones in this sample may be carry-over from other donors' samples.

This clonotype was seen more than once but under ten times. The chain is built from TRBV7-6 and TRBJ2-5; no clear D gene. CDR3 length: 13 amino acids. Germline CDR1 and CDR2: SGHVS and FNYEAQ. With 4 bases removed from V and 5 bases from J, the gap between germline ends came to 11 bases. CDR3 amino acids: CASSSEPRETQYF. The CDR3 region has the DNA TGTGCCAGCAGCTCCGAACCGCGGGAGACCCAGTACTTC.

This rearrangement joins TRBV28 to TRBJ1-5; a weak D match, TRBD1 (5 bases). CDR3 length: 14 residues. The ends were cut back, 4 bases at V and 4 bases at J, with 11 bases in the middle. From germline, CDR1 is MDHEN and CDR2 SYDVKM. The CDR3 loop reads CASSSGTVNQPQHF. The CDR3 DNA is TGTGCCAGCAGTTCAGGGACTGTGAATCAGCCCCAGCATTTT.